Here is one T cell receptor (beta chain) with its context. What it binds is not known. The assay was immunoSEQ multiplex PCR, and TCRdb's table has in-frame clones only and misses some. The sample lists more than 9,500 clones; approximately 78% were seen once. These data come from a study of OX40 agonist ivuxolimab in advanced cancers. Study at large: Recorded diagnoses for dose-escalation patients were hepatocellular carcinoma, melanoma, renal cell or head and neck cancer.

Study observations and caveats: Low clonal expansion, among the lowest seen, marked partial responders at 0.1-3.0 mg/kg. At 0.1 to 3.0 mg/kg, clonal expansion of CD4+ and CD8+ blood T cells had occurred by week 6.

Researchers took blood at baseline, on cycle 4 day 1, and on cycle 7 day 1. The CDR3 loop spans 16 amino acids. The chain links TRBV12-2 to TRBJ2-6; TRBD1, the table's D call, lacks a check against the DNA. TRBV12-2 has pseudogene status. This TCR was sampled from an adult with an advanced solid tumor such as melanoma, head and neck, liver or kidney cancer. This specimen was CD4+ or CD8+ T cells sorted from blood, taken in a trial of the OX40 agonist ivuxolimab. CDR3 region: CASRFCQHSGANVLTF. The CDR3 nucleotides are TGTGCAAGTCGCTTTTGTCAACACTCTGGGGCCAACGTCCTGACTTTC.